The 25 T cell receptor beta chains below all came from one sample that was sequenced in a study of cytomegalovirus exposure and HLA in healthy donors. Use of 60 Vbeta and 13 Jbeta primers characterized the PCR. Some clones are missing from TCRdb's copy, which holds only in-frame ones; the method was immunoSEQ multiplex PCR. This sample's table reports over 120,000 clones. Specimen: PBMCs. The receptors here all came from a male donor in good health and CMV-seronegative.

The gene calls are TRBV6-1 and TRBJ2-5; the D gene is possibly TRBD2 (5 bases). The CDR3 is 15 residues long. V was trimmed by 2 bases and J by 5 bases, leaving 15 bases between them. The germline gives CDR1 MNHNS, CDR2 SASEGT. The CDR3, as DNA: TGTGCCAGCAGTGAAACTATCGGGGAACTGGAGACCCAGTACTTC. Protein sequence: CASSETIGELETQYF.

The chain carries TRBV28 and TRBJ2-2; 10 nucleotides align to TRBD1. V shed 4 bases and J 7 bases; nucleotides not matched to a gene: 9. This CDR3 comprises 16 residues. The germline V gene encodes CDR1 MDHEN and CDR2 SYDVKM. The CDR3 reads CASSSTDRGFHGELFF. The CDR3 DNA reads as TGTGCCAGCAGTTCCACGGACAGGGGGTTTCACGGGGAGCTGTTTTTT. Complete variable domain (other parts from reference TRBV28 and TRBJ2-2): DVKVTQSSRYLVKRTGEKVFLECVQDMDHENMFWYRQDPGLGLRLIYFSYDVKMKEKGDIPEGYSVSREKKERFSLILESASTNQTSMYLCASSSTDRGFHGELFFGEGSRLTVL.

The chain has TRBV19 and TRBJ1-1; the match to TRBD1 covers 10 bases. The trim removed 4 bases at V and 4 bases at J, leaving 6 bases unmatched. The germline CDR1 and CDR2 sequences are LNHDA and SQIVND (reference sequence). The CDR3 is made up of 15 amino acids. CDR3 DNA sequence: TGTGCCAGTAGTACGGGGACAGGGGCGATCACTGAAGCTTTCTTT. It translates to CASSTGTGAITEAFF.

The rearrangement uses TRBV19 and TRBJ2-1, with 8 positions matching TRBD2. The V gene end was trimmed by 3 bases and the J gene end by 4 bases; junction bases not matched to a gene: 5. Germline V gene lookup returns CDR1 LNHDA and CDR2 SQIVND (reference sequence). The CDR3 consists of 15 residues. This chain's CDR3 is CASSIDGGGYNEQFF. CDR3 sequence (DNA): TGTGCCAGTAGTATCGACGGCGGGGGGTACAATGAGCAGTTCTTC.

The chain has TRBV5-1 and TRBJ2-3, with a possible D match to TRBD1 (5 bases). V shed 0 bases and J shed 0 bases, with 11 bases lying between them. Germline V CDR1 and CDR2: SGHRS, YFSETQ. The CDR3 extends over 16 amino acids. The CDR3 region has the DNA TGCGCCAGCAGCTTGGAAGGGGTTTTGAGCACAGATACGCAGTATTTT. It encodes CASSLEGVLSTDTQYF.

This sequence joins TRBV28 and TRBJ2-1; a possible D gene is TRBD1 (6 bases). The CDR3 contains 12 residues. Germline assignment: CDR1 MDHEN and CDR2 SYDVKM. The V end was cut by 5 bases, the J end by 9 bases, with 11 bases between. CDR3 loop: CASSTQGTEQFF. For the CDR3, the DNA is TGTGCCAGCAGTACGCAGGGGACTGAGCAGTTCTTC.

The chain uses TRBV25-1 and TRBJ1-2; D unresolved. CDR1 and CDR2 from the germline V gene are MGHDK and SYGVNS. The CDR3 runs 14 residues. The V and J ends lost 3 bases and 6 bases respectively, with 14 bases between them. The chain's CDR3 is CASSEGPGLNGYTF. The CDR3 nucleotides are TGTGCCAGCAGTGAGGGTCCAGGATTAAATGGCTACACCTTC.

The gene calls are TRBV5-4 and TRBJ2-7; 7 bases are shared with TRBD1. The CDR3 contains 17 residues. Per germline, CDR1 SGHNT and CDR2 YYREEE (reference sequence). The junction had 11 bases not matched to a gene; V was cut back by 0 bases and J by 2 bases. The chain's CDR3 is CASSLDESGTAPYEQYF. CDR3 in DNA: TGTGCCAGCAGCTTGGACGAATCCGGGACAGCGCCCTACGAGCAGTACTTC. The full variable domain, its missing parts supplied by reference TRBV5-4 and TRBJ2-7, is ETGVTQSPTHLIKTRGQQVTLRCSSQSGHNTVSWYQQALGQGPQFIFQYYREEENGRGNFPPRFSGLQFPNYSSELNVNALELDDSALYLCASSLDESGTAPYEQYFGPGTRLTVT.

This chain uses TRBV6-5 with TRBJ2-1, with TRBD2 matching 10 bases. The V and J ends lost 4 bases and 6 bases, in that order; junction bases with no gene match: 6. Germline V gene data show CDR1 as MNHEY and CDR2 as SVGAGI. The CDR3 loop spans 15 amino acids. The CDR3 here is CASSLPGLARNEQFF. In nucleotides, the CDR3 is TGTGCCAGCAGTTTGCCGGGACTAGCGCGCAATGAGCAGTTCTTC.

The chain couples TRBV19 to TRBJ2-3; 13 bases match TRBD2. V dropped 10 bases and J dropped 2; count of bases not matched to a gene: 18. This CDR3 is 19 amino acids long. Germline CDR1 and CDR2: LNHDA and SQIVND (reference sequence). CDR3 bases: TGTGCCACGGTCCCTCCCAAACTAGCGGGAGGGCCGTCCACAGATACGCAGTATTTT. Protein: CATVPPKLAGGPSTDTQYF.

This chain joins TRBV7-9 and TRBJ1-2; 8 nucleotides agree with TRBD1. The CDR3 is 15 residues long. J lost 2 bases, V lost 1 base, and 3 bases had no gene match. Per the germline V gene, CDR1 is SEHNR and CDR2 is FQNEAQ (reference sequence). As DNA, the CDR3 is TGTGCCAGCAGCTTAGGGCAGGGGGCGAACTATGGCTACACCTTC. It specifies CASSLGQGANYGYTF.

The rearrangement uses TRBV6-5 and TRBJ2-7, with TRBD2 as a possible D gene (5 bases). This CDR3 region has 14 residues. Germline assignment: CDR1 MNHEY and CDR2 SVGAGI. V was clipped by 5 bases and J by 0 bases, with 11 bases between them. Here the CDR3 DNA reads TGTGCCAGCAGTCTAGCCGATAGCTCCTACGAGCAGTACTTC. Translation: CASSLADSSYEQYF.

The chain combines TRBV5-6 with TRBJ1-4; no reliable D call. The germline CDR1 and CDR2 sequences are SGHDT and YYEEEE. Trimming pared 0 bases from V and 10 bases from J, leaving 16 bases between. The CDR3 is 15 amino acids. In DNA, the CDR3 is TGTGCCAGCAGCTTGGCAGCCCGGCGGGTGGGAAAACTGTTTTTT. Protein product: CASSLAARRVGKLFF.

The rearrangement uses TRBV5-4 and TRBJ2-7; perhaps TRBD2 as D (6 bases). Germline V CDR1 and CDR2: SGHNT, YYREEE (reference sequence). The CDR3 has 15 residues. V was pared by 4 bases and J by 0 bases, with 14 bases between. As DNA, the CDR3 is TGTGCCAGCAGCCCGGAGGCCGGGAGCTCCTACGAGCAGTACTTC. This sequence encodes CASSPEAGSSYEQYF.

This chain uses TRBV29-1 with TRBJ2-1; the D is unclear. The CDR3 contains 13 residues. The germline V and J ends were trimmed by 6 bases and 8 bases, with 17 bases remaining between them. The germline V gene has CDR1 SQVTM and CDR2 ANQGSEA. The CDR3 DNA is TGCAGCGTCGCCCCCCGGTACGTGGATGAGCAGTTCTTC. This encodes CSVAPRYVDEQFF.

This sequence joins TRBV29-1 and TRBJ2-3, with D possibly TRBD1 on 6 matching bases. Germline lookup yields CDR1 SQVTM and CDR2 ANQGSEA. Trimming took off 3 bases at V and 1 base at J, with 11 bases between the two ends. The CDR3 is 14 residues long. The CDR3 loop is CSVEGAPRTDTQYF. As DNA, the CDR3 is TGCAGCGTTGAGGGGGCACCCCGCACAGATACGCAGTATTTT.

V usage is TRBV30 and J usage is TRBJ1-2, with D perhaps TRBD1 (5 bases). V gave up 2 bases and J gave up 1 base, with 11 bases separating them. The germline gives CDR1 GTSNPN, CDR2 SVGIG (reference sequence). The CDR3 consists of 14 residues. The CDR3 nucleotides are TGTGCCTGGAGTAAGGGGTGGGGTAACTATGGCTACACCTTC. Translating gives CAWSKGWGNYGYTF.

V is TRBV18 and J is TRBJ1-6, with 9 bases that match TRBD1. Trimming removed 0 bases from V and 9 bases from J; junction bases left unmatched: 9. The CDR3 is made up of 17 amino acids. The V gene's germline CDR1 is KGHSH and CDR2 LQKENI. The CDR3 DNA reads as TGTGCCAGCTCACCACCGGTGCCGGGACAGGGTGGTTCACCCCTCCACTTT. Translated, it gives CASSPPVPGQGGSPLHF.

In nucleotides, the CDR3 is TGTGCCAGCAGTGAGCTACAGGGGAGTAGCTACAATGAGCAGTTCTTC. It specifies CASSELQGSSYNEQFF. This rearrangement joins TRBV6-1 to TRBJ2-1; 7 nucleotides line up with TRBD1. CDR1 is MNHNS and CDR2 is SASEGT in the germline V gene. The J segment lost 3 bases and the V segment lost 3 bases, leaving 8 bases of the junction unmatched. CDR3 length: 16 residues.

The chain combines TRBV27 with TRBJ2-7, with D perhaps TRBD2 (6 bases). V was shortened by 5 bases and J by 5 bases, with 25 bases between the two germline ends. CDR3 length equals 17 residues. Germline CDR1 reads MNHEY; CDR2 reads SMNVEV (reference sequence). CDR3 nucleotides: TGTGCCAGCAGTACAGTCACGGGAGACTCCTCTGTGAACGAGCAGTACTTC. Its translation is CASSTVTGDSSVNEQYF.

This sequence joins TRBV5-4 and TRBJ2-7; D is possibly TRBD1 (5 bases). Germline CDR1 SGHNT, CDR2 YYREEE (reference sequence). CDR3 size: 15 residues. Trimming took off 2 bases at V and 5 bases at J, with 17 bases between the two ends. CDR3 DNA: TGTGCCAGCAGCTTCGACCGACAGAGGCACAACGAGCAGTACTTC. It encodes CASSFDRQRHNEQYF.

This rearrangement joins TRBV18 to TRBJ1-1, with 12 bases identical to TRBD1. V trimming: 3 bases; J trimming: 5 bases; junction bases outside the gene matches: 13. Per germline, CDR1 KGHSH and CDR2 LQKENI. This CDR3 is 18 amino acids long. The CDR3 sequence is CASSPNPGQGARWTEAFF. The CDR3, as DNA: TGTGCCAGCTCACCGAACCCGGGACAGGGGGCGAGGTGGACTGAAGCTTTCTTT.

The chain recombines TRBV6-5 with TRBJ2-7, with D possibly TRBD1 on 6 matching bases. V was trimmed by 4 bases and J by 3 bases, leaving 13 bases between them. The CDR3 is 14 amino acids. From germline, CDR1 is MNHEY and CDR2 SVGAGI. CDR3 sequence reads: CASSSNRALYEQYF. The CDR3 DNA follows: TGTGCCAGCAGTTCCAACAGGGCCCTCTACGAGCAGTACTTC.

V gene TRBV5-1 combines with J gene TRBJ2-7, with D maybe TRBD1 (6 bases). Trimming shortened V by 2 bases and J by 7 bases, and 22 bases separated the two germline ends. This CDR3 contains 16 residues. Germline CDR1 reads SGHRS; CDR2 reads YFSETQ. CDR3 loop: CASSFVSGTPPLEQYF. The CDR3 DNA is TGCGCCAGCAGCTTCGTCTCCGGGACACCGCCCCTGGAGCAGTACTTC.

The rearrangement uses TRBV7-6 and TRBJ1-6, with D uncertain. Trimming took 2 bases from V and 8 from J, leaving 10 bases between them. This CDR3 comprises 14 residues. In germline, CDR1 is SGHVS, CDR2 FNYEAQ. The CDR3 nucleotides read TGTGCCAGCAGCTTAAATCCCGGGGATTCACCCCTCCACTTT. This translates into CASSLNPGDSPLHF.